The source of this T cell receptor beta chain is a study of radiation and T cells in renal cell carcinoma. Treatment defined: 15 Gy SBRT to primary tumor, nephrectomy 4 weeks later. Nephrectomy followed 15 Gy stereotactic body radiation by 4 weeks. In regard to this clone: What it binds is not known. One end of the junction is discordant with germline, which a read error may explain.

Germline V CDR1 and CDR2: SGHTS, YDEGEE. This CDR3 region has 15 residues. General study points: Top 100 clonotypes averaged about 54% in irradiated versus 43% in nephrectomy-only tumors.

Assay used: immunoSEQ multiplex PCR; TCRdb lists only in-frame clones, some missing. The table has about 19,000 clones, less than 70% seen once; the top ten hold approximately 12%. The sequence came from a woman between 65 and 79 years old with renal cell carcinoma. The source was tumor tissue, collected from a patient whose treatment included radiotherapy and nephrectomy. This chain uses TRBV5-8 with TRBJ2-1, with D maybe TRBD1 (5 bases). Written as DNA, the CDR3 is TGTGCCAGCACCTTGGAAGGGGCCTCCTACAATGAGCAGTTCTTC. Amino acid sequence: CASTLEGASYNEQFF. Looking up the rest from reference TRBV5-8 and TRBJ2-1 gives the full variable domain: EAGVTQSPTHLIKTRGQQATLRCSPISGHTSVYWYQQALGLGLQFLLWYDEGEERNRGNFPPRFSGRQFPNYSSELNVNALELEDSALYLCASTLEGASYNEQFFGPGTRLTVL.